This TCR beta chain was identified during a study of OX40 agonist ivuxolimab in advanced cancers. V was shortened by 7 bases and J by 5 bases, with 21 bases between the two germline ends. The CDR3 covers 17 residues. CDR1 MNHEY and CDR2 SMNVEV come from the germline V gene (reference sequence). Sequencing used immunoSEQ multiplex PCR; TCRdb keeps in-frame clones, though not all of them. The sample contains under 55,000 clones, about 93% of which appear only once. The chain joins TRBV27 to TRBJ2-6; D remains ambiguous. This sequence originates from an adult with an advanced solid tumor such as melanoma, head and neck, liver or kidney cancer. Specimen: CD4+ or CD8+ T cells sorted from blood, collected in a trial of the OX40 agonist ivuxolimab. DNA for the CDR3: TGTGCCAGCACCGCGGACGGCCCCCTAAGTAGGGCCAACGTCCTGACTTTC. Translation gives CASTADGPLSRANVLTF.